Each of the 18 T cell receptor beta chains below was sequenced from the same sample in a study of T cells after yellow fever vaccination. Each CDR3 protein is one row after TCRdb ran MiXCR on the 5' RACE reads. The data hold 300,000 or so distinct CDR3 sequences, with almost 4% observed a single time. The sequencing here drew on PBMCs, taken 5 days after the yellow fever booster vaccination. The receptors shown here come from a man between 18 and 35 years old who received the YFV17D yellow fever vaccine.

This clonotype has a handful of counts. The V and J genes are TRBV19 and TRBJ1-2; 8 nucleotides line up with TRBD1. Germline trimming cut 6 bases from V and 7 bases from J; bases unmatched to any gene: 7. The CDR3 spans 13 residues. The germline CDR1 and CDR2 sequences are LNHDA and SQIVND (reference sequence). CDR3 amino acids: CASRVTQGGGYTF. The DNA of the CDR3 is TGTGCCAGTAGAGTGACACAGGGGGGTGGCTACACCTTC. Full variable domain (missing parts from reference TRBV19 and TRBJ1-2): DGGITQSPKYLFRKEGQNVTLSCEQNLNHDAMYWYRQDPGQGLRLIYYSQIVNDFQKGDIAEGYSVSREKKESFPLTVTSAQKNPTAFYLCASRVTQGGGYTFGSGTRLTVV.

The J gene is TRBJ1-5, the V gene TRBV6-2 or TRBV6-3; D call uncertain. The CDR3 sequence is 12 residues long. The V end lost 4 bases, the J end lost 6 bases, and 7 bases lay between the germline ends. Germline V gives CDR1 MNHEY, CDR2 SVGEGT. CDR3 sequence: CASSFPFQPQHF. The DNA of the CDR3 is TGTGCCAGCAGTTTCCCGTTTCAGCCCCAGCATTTT.

The chain links TRBV27 to TRBJ2-5; 9 nucleotides align to TRBD1. The V and J ends lost 7 bases and 4 bases, in that order; junction bases with no gene match: 1. This CDR3 spans 12 amino acids. Per the germline V gene, CDR1 is MNHEY and CDR2 is SMNVEV (reference sequence). In nucleotides, the CDR3 is TGTGCCAGCATGACAGGGGGAGAGACCCAGTACTTC. Translation gives CASMTGGETQYF.

The genes are TRBV7-2 and TRBJ2-4, with TRBD1 as a possible D gene (6 bases). The germline gives CDR1 SGHTA, CDR2 FQGNSA. Deletions cut 5 bases from V and 6 bases from J, with 26 bases between. The CDR3 runs to 18 residues. This chain's CDR3 is CASSAAVPGAFAGNIQYF. The CDR3 DNA reads as TGTGCCAGCAGCGCCGCCGTACCAGGGGCCTTCGCCGGAAACATTCAGTACTTC.

The chain couples TRBV4-1 to TRBJ2-1; possible D gene TRBD2, 5 bases. This CDR3 has 16 residues. The germline gives CDR1 MGHRA, CDR2 YSYEKL. The V end was cut by 2 bases, the J end by 7 bases, with 18 bases between. In DNA form, the CDR3 reads TGCGCCAGCAGCCAAAGGAGAGATAGTCGGGGAAATGAGCAGTTCTTC. It is translated as CASSQRRDSRGNEQFF.

The table lists this clonotype with many counts. The genes are TRBV11-2 and TRBJ2-1, with D uncertain. The V and J ends lost 2 bases and 12 bases respectively, with 5 bases between them. This CDR3 contains 10 residues. Germline assignment: CDR1 SGHAT and CDR2 FQNNGV. CDR3 protein: CASSLRVQFF. In nucleotides, the CDR3 is TGTGCCAGCAGCTTAAGGGTGCAGTTCTTC.

This clonotype has at least ten counts. V gene TRBV28 combines with J gene TRBJ2-3; TRBD2 matches at 14 bases. Germline CDR1 reads MDHEN; CDR2 reads SYDVKM. This CDR3 is 17 amino acids long. V shed 5 bases and J 6 bases; nucleotides not matched to a gene: 10. DNA of the CDR3: TGTGCCAGCAGTAGCGGACTAGCGGGGGGTTTCAAGGATACGCAGTATTTT. The encoded protein is CASSSGLAGGFKDTQYF.

This clonotype was found a few times. This chain connects TRBV5-1 to TRBJ1-1; TRBD1 is a possible D gene (5 bases). Deletions cut 1 base from V and 6 bases from J, with 19 bases between. This CDR3 spans 16 amino acids. Germline V gene data show CDR1 as SGHRS and CDR2 as YFSETQ. The CDR3 loop reads CASSLIGAGGMSEAFF. The CDR3 bases are TGCGCCAGCAGCTTGATTGGGGCGGGCGGGATGTCTGAAGCTTTCTTT.

This clonotype has a count of ten or more. This sequence joins TRBV18 and TRBJ2-5, with no clear D. Germline lookup yields CDR1 KGHSH and CDR2 LQKENI. V gave up 3 bases and J gave up 6 bases, with 11 bases separating them. The CDR3 consists of 13 residues. CDR3 sequence (DNA): TGTGCCAGCTCACCCTCGGGTTGGAAGACCCAGTACTTC. Encoded protein: CASSPSGWKTQYF.

The genes are TRBV4-2 and TRBJ2-2, with 8 positions matching TRBD2. Germline loops: CDR1 LGHNA, CDR2 YNFKEQ. V gave up 5 bases and J gave up 4 bases; unmatched junction bases: 9. This CDR3 is built from 16 residues. CDR3 sequence (DNA): TGTGCCAGCAGCTCCCCTCTTGCGGGGGGCACCGGGGAGCTGTTTTTT. Translated: CASSSPLAGGTGELFF.

The chain joins TRBV3-1 to TRBJ2-3; 8 bases fit TRBD2. Germline lookup yields CDR1 LGHDT and CDR2 YNNKEL (reference sequence). The CDR3 sequence is 15 residues long. V gave up 4 bases and J gave up 8 bases; unmatched junction bases: 11. Written as DNA, the CDR3 is TGTGCCAGCAGCCCGTCGGGGGGGGCAGTAGCTACGCAGTATTTT. It codes for CASSPSGGAVATQYF.

The chain uses TRBV7-2 and TRBJ1-5; D unresolved. CDR1 is SGHTA, CDR2 FQGNSA, per germline. The CDR3 extends over 13 amino acids. V shed 5 bases and J shed 7 bases, with 12 bases lying between them. CDR3 coding DNA: TGTGCCAGCAGCGCCATGCAGGACCAGCCCCAGCATTTT. It encodes CASSAMQDQPQHF. The variable domain in full, completed from reference TRBV7-2 and TRBJ1-5, reads GAGVSQSPSNKVTEKGKDVELRCDPISGHTALYWYRQSLGQGLEFLIYFQGNSAPDKSGLPSDRFSAERTGGSVSTLTIQRTQQEDSAVYLCASSAMQDQPQHFGDGTRLSIL.

This clonotype was observed a few times. The chain uses TRBV5-1 and TRBJ1-3; D is uncertain. The CDR3 is 15 residues long. CDR1 SGHRS and CDR2 YFSETQ come from the germline V gene. V was trimmed by 2 bases and J by 0 bases, leaving 9 bases between them. The CDR3 region has the DNA TGCGCCAGCAGCTTCGGCGTTGGCTCTGGAAACACCATATATTTT. It encodes CASSFGVGSGNTIYF.

Ten or more counts support this clonotype. The chain has TRBV7-9 and TRBJ1-6, with D unclear. The ends were cut back, 5 bases at V and 7 bases at J, with 12 bases in the middle. The CDR3 is made up of 14 amino acids. Germline lookup yields CDR1 SEHNR and CDR2 FQNEAQ (reference sequence). The CDR3 DNA follows: TGTGCCAGCAGCCAAGGGTCGGCGAATTCACCCCTCCACTTT. Its protein is CASSQGSANSPLHF. The variable domain in full, with the rest retrieved from reference TRBV7-9 and TRBJ1-6, is DTGVSQNPRHKITKRGQNVTFRCDPISEHNRLYWYRQTLGQGPEFLTYFQNEAQLEKSRLLSDRFSAERPKGSFSTLEIQRTEQGDSAMYLCASSQGSANSPLHFGNGTRLTVT.

This clonotype was seen more than once but under ten times. The chain uses TRBV21-1 and TRBJ2-5; the D call in the table, TRBD1, was not verified against the DNA. TRBV21-1 is reported as a pseudogene. This CDR3 spans 16 amino acids. The CDR3 DNA sequence: TGTGCCAGCAGCAAAACGAGACAGGAACGAGCGGAGACCCAGTACTTC. This encodes CASSKTRQERAETQYF.

This clonotype was detected ten times or more. V and J are TRBV11-2 and TRBJ2-7; D is ambiguous. This CDR3 is built from 14 residues. V lost 1 base and J lost 3, with 10 bases in between. From germline, CDR1 is SGHAT and CDR2 FQNNGV. DNA of the CDR3: TGTGCCAGCAGCTTAGGGGCACCCCTCTACGAGCAGTACTTC. Its translation is CASSLGAPLYEQYF.

The V and J genes are TRBV6-5 and TRBJ1-3, with D perhaps matching TRBD1 (5 bases). This CDR3 spans 13 amino acids. The ends were cut back, 6 bases at V and 0 bases at J, with 6 bases in the middle. Germline values: CDR1 MNHEY, CDR2 SVGAGI. The DNA of the CDR3 is TGTGCCAGCAGGGGACCCTCTGGAAACACCATATATTTT. This translates into CASRGPSGNTIYF.

Only a few counts were recorded for this clonotype. V and J are TRBV12-3 or TRBV12-4 and TRBJ1-1; no clear D. V shed 6 bases and J shed 8 bases, with 13 bases lying between them. The CDR3 is 12 amino acids. The CDR3 protein is CASSRLAREAFF. In DNA form, the CDR3 reads TGTGCCAGCAGCCGTCTAGCCAGGGAAGCTTTCTTT.